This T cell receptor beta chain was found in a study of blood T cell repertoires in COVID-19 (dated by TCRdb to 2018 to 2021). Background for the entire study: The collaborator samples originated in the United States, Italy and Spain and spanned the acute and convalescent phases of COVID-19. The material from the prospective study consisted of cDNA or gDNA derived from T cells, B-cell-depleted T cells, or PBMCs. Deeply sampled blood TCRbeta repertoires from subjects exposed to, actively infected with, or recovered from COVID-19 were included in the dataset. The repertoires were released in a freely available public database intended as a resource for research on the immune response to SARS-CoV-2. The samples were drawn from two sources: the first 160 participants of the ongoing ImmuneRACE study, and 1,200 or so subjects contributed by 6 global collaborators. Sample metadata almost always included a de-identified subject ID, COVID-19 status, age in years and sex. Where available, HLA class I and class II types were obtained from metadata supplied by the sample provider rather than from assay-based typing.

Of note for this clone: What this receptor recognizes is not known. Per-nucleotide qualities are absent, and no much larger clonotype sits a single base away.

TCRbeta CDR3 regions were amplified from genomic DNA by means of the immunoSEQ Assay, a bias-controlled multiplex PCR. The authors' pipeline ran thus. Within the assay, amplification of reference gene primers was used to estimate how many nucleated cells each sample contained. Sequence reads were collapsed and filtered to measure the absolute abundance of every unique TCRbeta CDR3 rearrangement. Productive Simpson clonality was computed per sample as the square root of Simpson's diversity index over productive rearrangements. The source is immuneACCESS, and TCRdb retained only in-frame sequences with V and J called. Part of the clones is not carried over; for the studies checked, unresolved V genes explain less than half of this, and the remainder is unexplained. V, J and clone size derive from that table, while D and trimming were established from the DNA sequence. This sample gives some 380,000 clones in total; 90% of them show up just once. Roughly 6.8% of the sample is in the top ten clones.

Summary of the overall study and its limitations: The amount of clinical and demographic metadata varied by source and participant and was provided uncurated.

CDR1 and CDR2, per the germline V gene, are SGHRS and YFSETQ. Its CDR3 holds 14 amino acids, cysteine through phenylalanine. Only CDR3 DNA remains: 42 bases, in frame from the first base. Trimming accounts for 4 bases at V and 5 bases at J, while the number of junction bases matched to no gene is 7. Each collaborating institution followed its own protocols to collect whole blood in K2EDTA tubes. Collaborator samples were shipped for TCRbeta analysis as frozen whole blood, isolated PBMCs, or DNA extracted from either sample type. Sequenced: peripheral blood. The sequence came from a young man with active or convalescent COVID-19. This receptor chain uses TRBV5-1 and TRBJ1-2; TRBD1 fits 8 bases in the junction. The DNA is TGCGCCAGCAGCCCTGGGACAGGCTATTATGGCTACACCTTC. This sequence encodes CASSPGTGYYGYTF.